Sequencing of this TCR beta chain was carried out in a study of T cells of healthy individuals. In its sample, this clonotype was seen many times. TCRdb re-called the 5' RACE reads with MiXCR, one entry per CDR3 protein. The sample includes tens of thousands of distinct CDR3 sequences, 15% to 20% of them seen just once. Per the germline V gene, CDR1 is SEHNR and CDR2 is FQNEAQ (reference sequence). This CDR3 is built from 12 residues. The germline V and J ends were trimmed by 1 base and 6 bases, with 4 bases remaining between them. This clonotype originated in a human donor in good health. The V gene is TRBV7-9, the J gene TRBJ2-1; D is unclear. The CDR3 reads CASSLGANEQFF. In DNA, the CDR3 is TGTGCCAGCAGCTTAGGTGCCAATGAGCAGTTCTTC.